Listed below are T cell receptor beta chains from one sample, sequenced in a study of T cell responses to AZD1222 COVID-19 vaccine. Profiling relied on immunoSEQ multiplex PCR, and the TCRdb table lists in-frame clones only, not all of them. The sample yields some 120,000 clones, approximately 83% seen once. The sequenced sample was peripheral blood, obtained on day 0 of AZD1222 vaccination. These receptors were taken from an adult in good health. CDR3s include the opening cysteine and the closing phenylalanine or tryptophan. D genes are given only for firm matches. A clone size is listed for some rows: how often the clone was seen (once, few, many), or a class if it is expanded.

size: -; V: TRBV5-1; D: -; J: TRBJ2-7; DNA: TGCGCCAGTTCCGGGCAGTCGAGCTCCTACGAGCAGTACTTC; CDR3: CASSGQSSSYEQYF
size: -; V: TRBV11-2; D: -; J: TRBJ2-1; DNA: TGTGCCAGCAGCTTACTTAGCGTGATGAAAGGGAGCTCCTACAATGAGCAGTTCTTC; CDR3: CASSLLSVMKGSSYNEQFF
size: -; V: TRBV15; D: -; J: TRBJ1-6; DNA: TGTGCCACCAGCAGAGATGTTCCGGGGGGATCACCCCTCCACTTT; CDR3: CATSRDVPGGSPLHF
size: -; V: TRBV11-3; D: -; J: TRBJ1-2; DNA: TGTGCCAGCAGCTTAGGGCAGGGGCTTGGTGGCTACACCTTC; CDR3: CASSLGQGLGGYTF
size: -; V: TRBV9; D: TRBD2; J: TRBJ2-4; DNA: TGTGCCAGCAGCGGGGGACTTGTGCGGGGGACCAAAAACATTCAGTACTTC; CDR3: CASSGGLVRGTKNIQYF
size: -; V: TRBV5-1; D: -; J: TRBJ2-2; DNA: TGCGCCAGCAAGACAGGAAACACCGGGGAGCTGTTTTTT; CDR3: CASKTGNTGELFF
size: -; V: TRBV12-3/TRBV12-4; D: TRBD2; J: TRBJ2-1; DNA: TGTGCCAGCGGACTAGCCGGCTACAATGAGCAGTTCTTC; CDR3: CASGLAGYNEQFF
size: -; V: TRBV7-2; D: -; J: TRBJ2-7; DNA: TGTGCCAGCAGCTTACCGACTACGGGGGAGCAGTACTTC; CDR3: CASSLPTTGEQYF
size: -; V: TRBV29-1; D: -; J: TRBJ1-2; DNA: TGCAGCGTTGAAGGGGGGCACTCTAACTATGGCTACACCTTC; CDR3: CSVEGGHSNYGYTF
size: -; V: TRBV7-6; D: -; J: TRBJ2-5; DNA: TGTGCCAGCAGCTTAGCTGGTGTTGTGTCAGAGACCCAGTACTTC; CDR3: CASSLAGVVSETQYF
size: -; V: TRBV30; D: TRBD1; J: TRBJ1-3; DNA: TGTGCCTGGAGTGTACCAGGGGGCGGAAACACCATATATTTT; CDR3: CAWSVPGGGNTIYF
size: -; V: TRBV11-2; D: -; J: TRBJ1-3; DNA: TGTGCCAGCAGCTTAGTAGGGGTTGGCAACACCATATATTTT; CDR3: CASSLVGVGNTIYF
size: -; V: TRBV7-9; D: TRBD1; J: TRBJ1-3; DNA: TGTGCCAGCAGCTTAGGGGACAGGGTCGGAAACACCATATATTTT; CDR3: CASSLGDRVGNTIYF
size: few; V: TRBV11-3; D: TRBD2; J: TRBJ2-7; DNA: TGTGCCAGCAGCTCATCCGGGACTAGCGGGAGATCCCGCTACGAGCAGTACTTC; CDR3: CASSSSGTSGRSRYEQYF
size: -; V: TRBV6-6; D: -; J: TRBJ2-6; DNA: TGTGCCAGCAGTTACGGGCAGAGCTCTGGGGCCAACGTCCTGACTTTC; CDR3: CASSYGQSSGANVLTF
size: -; V: TRBV30; D: -; J: TRBJ1-2; DNA: TGTGCCTGGATTGATGGGGAAAACTATGGCTACACCTTC; CDR3: CAWIDGENYGYTF
size: -; V: TRBV3-1/TRBV3-2; D: -; J: TRBJ1-2; DNA: TGTGCCAGCAGCCAAGAGGCAGGGCATTTCTATGGCTACACCTTC; CDR3: CASSQEAGHFYGYTF
size: -; V: TRBV12-3/TRBV12-4; D: -; J: TRBJ1-2; DNA: TGTGCCAGCTCTAACCGGAGGGGAGACTACACCTTC; CDR3: CASSNRRGDYTF
size: -; V: TRBV7-9; D: -; J: TRBJ2-7; DNA: TGTGCCAGCAGCGGGATGACAACTGGGGAGCAGTACTTC; CDR3: CASSGMTTGEQYF
size: medium-sized; V: TRBV28; D: -; J: TRBJ1-2; DNA: TGTGCCAGCAGGGAAGCCACTGGCTACACCTTC; CDR3: CASREATGYTF
size: -; V: TRBV6-6; D: -; J: TRBJ2-7; DNA: TGTGCCAGCAGTTCGTCCGGACAGAACTCCTACGAGCAGTACTTC; CDR3: CASSSSGQNSYEQYF
size: -; V: TRBV5-1; D: -; J: TRBJ1-2; DNA: TGCGCCAGCAGCCATACAGGAAGTAGCGATTATGGCTACACCTTC; CDR3: CASSHTGSSDYGYTF
size: -; V: TRBV6-2/TRBV6-3; D: TRBD1; J: TRBJ2-7; DNA: TGTGCCAGCAGTTACGACAGGGTTTACGAGCAGTACTTC; CDR3: CASSYDRVYEQYF
size: few; V: TRBV2; D: -; J: TRBJ1-5; DNA: TGTGCCAGCAGTGTACGGATGCGGGACAATCAGCCCCAGCATTTT; CDR3: CASSVRMRDNQPQHF
size: -; V: TRBV6-5; D: -; J: TRBJ1-1; DNA: TGTGCCAGCAGTTACTCAGGTTTCCCCACTGAAGCTTTCTTT; CDR3: CASSYSGFPTEAFF
size: -; V: TRBV2; D: -; J: TRBJ2-7; DNA: TGTGCCAGCAGTCTACAGGGTAGCTCCTACGAGCAGTACTTC; CDR3: CASSLQGSSYEQYF
size: -; V: TRBV7-9; D: TRBD1; J: TRBJ1-3; DNA: TGTGCCAGCAGCTCCGGGACAGGGGGTCTCCCAAGCTCTGGAAACACCATATATTTT; CDR3: CASSSGTGGLPSSGNTIYF
size: -; V: TRBV19; D: TRBD1; J: TRBJ1-1; DNA: TGTGCCAGTAGTTCATCGGGACAGGTTAACACTGAAGCTTTCTTT; CDR3: CASSSSGQVNTEAFF
size: -; V: TRBV9; D: TRBD1; J: TRBJ2-7; DNA: TGTGCCAGTGGGACAGGGGCAATGAACGAGCAGTACTTC; CDR3: CASGTGAMNEQYF
size: -; V: TRBV19; D: TRBD1; J: TRBJ2-7; DNA: TGTGCCAGTAGTCCCGGGACAGCAAGCTCCTACGAGCAGTACTTC; CDR3: CASSPGTASSYEQYF
size: -; V: TRBV9; D: -; J: TRBJ1-5; DNA: TGTGCCAGCAGCCGGGACGGTTCCTTTAGCAATCAGCCCCAGCATTTT; CDR3: CASSRDGSFSNQPQHF
size: once; V: TRBV11-2; D: -; J: TRBJ1-6; DNA: TGTGCCAGCAGTTTACAGGGTTCCCCCAACTCACCCCTCCACTTT; CDR3: CASSLQGSPNSPLHF
size: -; V: TRBV7-9; D: TRBD1; J: TRBJ2-2; DNA: TGTGCCAGCAGCCTATTGGGACAGGGAGGCGGGGAGCTGTTTTTT; CDR3: CASSLLGQGGGELFF
size: -; V: TRBV28; D: TRBD1; J: TRBJ1-6; DNA: TGTGCCAGCAGTAGCCGGGACAGGGAAATTAATAATTCACCCCTCCACTTT; CDR3: CASSSRDREINNSPLHF
size: -; V: TRBV7-6; D: TRBD1; J: TRBJ1-1; DNA: TGTGCCAGCAGCTTAGCCGCCACAGGGGGCTACACTGAAGCTTTCTTT; CDR3: CASSLAATGGYTEAFF
size: -; V: TRBV27; D: -; J: TRBJ2-1; DNA: TGTGCCAGCACCTCGACTAGGAAGAGCAATGAGCAGTTCTTC; CDR3: CASTSTRKSNEQFF
size: -; V: TRBV3-1/TRBV3-2; D: TRBD1; J: TRBJ1-2; DNA: TGTGCCAGCAGCCTTCAGGGGGGAAACTATGGCTACACCTTC; CDR3: CASSLQGGNYGYTF
size: -; V: TRBV5-4; D: -; J: TRBJ2-7; DNA: TGTGCCAGCAGCACTCCAGGGAGAGAGCTTTCCGAGCAGTACTTC; CDR3: CASSTPGRELSEQYF
size: -; V: TRBV10-2; D: -; J: TRBJ1-2; DNA: TGCGCCAGCAGTAAGGACCCAAGGAGCAACTATGGCTACACCTTC; CDR3: CASSKDPRSNYGYTF
size: few; V: TRBV5-1; D: TRBD2; J: TRBJ2-7; DNA: TGCGCCAGCAGCTTATCAGGCCTTACTAGCGGGGGCTACGAGCAGTACTTC; CDR3: CASSLSGLTSGGYEQYF
size: -; V: TRBV9; D: -; J: TRBJ2-7; DNA: TGTGCCAGCAGCGTAGGTAGCGGACCCCCCTACGAGCAGTACTTC; CDR3: CASSVGSGPPYEQYF
size: -; V: TRBV5-6; D: TRBD2; J: TRBJ2-7; DNA: TGTGCCAGCAGCTGGAGCGGGAGCTCCTACGAGCAGTACTTC; CDR3: CASSWSGSSYEQYF
size: -; V: TRBV3-1/TRBV3-2; D: TRBD2; J: TRBJ2-5; DNA: TGTGCCAGCAGCCGAGCGGGAGGGCCTTCGGAGACCCAGTACTTC; CDR3: CASSRAGGPSETQYF
size: -; V: TRBV14; D: TRBD2; J: TRBJ2-3; DNA: TGTGCCAGCAGCCATATGCGACTAGCGGGAGTAGTAGATACGCAGTATTTT; CDR3: CASSHMRLAGVVDTQYF
size: -; V: TRBV24-1; D: -; J: TRBJ1-2; DNA: TGTGCCACCAGTGATTTATGGGGCACTGGCTACACCTTC; CDR3: CATSDLWGTGYTF
size: -; V: TRBV7-2; D: TRBD1; J: TRBJ1-2; DNA: TGTGCCAGCAGCTTAGCATTTGGCAGGGGGCATGGCTACACCTTC; CDR3: CASSLAFGRGHGYTF
size: -; V: TRBV19; D: -; J: TRBJ2-6; DNA: TGTGCCAGTAGTATCGGGGCTGGGGCCAACGTCCTGACTTTC; CDR3: CASSIGAGANVLTF
size: few; V: TRBV2; D: TRBD1; J: TRBJ1-6; DNA: TGTGCCAGCAGACTTGCCGGGACAGGGAATTCACCCCTCCACTTT; CDR3: CASRLAGTGNSPLHF
size: -; V: TRBV29-1; D: -; J: TRBJ1-2; DNA: TGCAGCGTTGGGGGGTACACCTTC; CDR3: CSVGGYTF
size: -; V: TRBV4-3; D: TRBD1; J: TRBJ2-5; DNA: TGCGCCAGCAGCCAAGGAACAGGGGTAGCGACCCAGTACTTC; CDR3: CASSQGTGVATQYF
size: -; V: TRBV27; D: -; J: TRBJ2-7; DNA: TGTGCCAGCAGTTACGGATACGAGCAGTACTTC; CDR3: CASSYGYEQYF